Given below is one T cell receptor (beta chain) in context. Covering alpha and beta chains, TRAV- and TRBV-specific primers were used for the first-strand cDNA. For amplifying TCRs, the PCR ran for 15 to 20 cycles with Phusion, which was used together with a constant-region primer and the adapter on the V primers. The mRNA which had been isolated was amplified by in vitro transcription. TCRdb redid the calling of the reads with MiXCR, one entry per CDR3 protein. The sample records about 30,000 distinct CDR3 sequences, under 55% being singletons. The data are from a study of low-dose radiotherapy and immunotherapy resistance in tumors. In the study overall: For Cohort 1, fractions of 0.5 Gy were given every 2 weeks, reaching 6.5 Gy overall. Patients received cyclophosphamide 200 mg/m2 intravenously every two weeks, the day before radiation-immunotherapy.

With 6 bases clipped from V and 8 bases from J, the junction kept 3 bases outside the gene matches. This CDR3 contains 14 residues. Time point noted: after trial treatment. Treatment here: LDRT plus nivolumab, ipilimumab, low-dose cyclophosphamide and aspirin (RACIN trial). The sequence derives from a male donor with gallbladder cancer. The gene calls are TRBV12-3 or TRBV12-4 and TRBJ2-1; 14 nucleotides line up with TRBD2. Here the sequenced sample was PBMCs, taken after low-dose radiotherapy plus immunotherapy. As DNA, the CDR3 is TGTGCCAGCAGAGCGGGACTAGCGGGGGATGAGCAGTTCTTC. This codes for CASRAGLAGDEQFF.